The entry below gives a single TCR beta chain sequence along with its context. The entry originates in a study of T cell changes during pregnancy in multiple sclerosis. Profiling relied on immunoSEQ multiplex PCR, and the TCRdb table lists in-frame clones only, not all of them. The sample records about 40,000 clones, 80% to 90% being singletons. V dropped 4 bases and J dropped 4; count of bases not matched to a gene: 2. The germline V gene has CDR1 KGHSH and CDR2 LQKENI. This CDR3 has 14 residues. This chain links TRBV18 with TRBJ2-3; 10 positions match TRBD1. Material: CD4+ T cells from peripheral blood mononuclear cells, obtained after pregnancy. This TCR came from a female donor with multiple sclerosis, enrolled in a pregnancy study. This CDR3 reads CASSRGQGADTQYF. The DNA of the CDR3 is TGTGCCAGCTCACGCGGACAGGGGGCAGATACGCAGTATTTT.